The next 3 T cell receptor beta chains were all read from a single sample in a study of OX40 agonist ivuxolimab in advanced cancers. Library construction relied on the immunoSEQ multiplex PCR assay. The source is immuneACCESS, and TCRdb retained only in-frame sequences with V and J called. Part of the clones is not carried over; for the studies checked, unresolved V genes explain less than half of this, and the remainder is unexplained. Recorded for this sample are tens of thousands of clones; around 80% of them occurred a single time. Together, the top ten hold around 7% of the sample. The sequencing here drew on CD4+ or CD8+ T cells sorted from blood, taken in a trial of the OX40 agonist ivuxolimab. These TCRs come from an adult with an advanced solid tumor such as melanoma, head and neck, liver or kidney cancer.

The V call is TRBV28, the J call TRBJ1-1; no clear D gene. V was clipped by 3 bases and J by 3 bases, with 14 bases between them. This CDR3 region has 15 residues. CDR1 MDHEN and CDR2 SYDVKM come from the germline V gene. CDR3 coding DNA: TGTGCCAGCAGTTTTTTATTGTCCCGTGACACTGAAGCTTTCTTT. Its translation is CASSFLLSRDTEAFF. Variable domain in full (rest from reference TRBV28 and TRBJ1-1): DVKVTQSSRYLVKRTGEKVFLECVQDMDHENMFWYRQDPGLGLRLIYFSYDVKMKEKGDIPEGYSVSREKKERFSLILESASTNQTSMYLCASSFLLSRDTEAFFGQGTRLTVV.

This chain links TRBV6-5 with TRBJ1-6, with D tentatively TRBD1 (6 bases). With 2 bases removed from V and 14 bases from J, the gap between germline ends came to 13 bases. Per the germline V gene, CDR1 is MNHEY and CDR2 is SVGAGI. This CDR3 contains 13 residues. CDR3 residues: CASSYPGGQALHF. DNA for the CDR3: TGTGCCAGCAGTTACCCTGGGGGGCAGGCCCTCCACTTT.

The chain employs TRBV9 and TRBJ2-1; TRBD2 agrees at 9 bases. Per the germline V gene, CDR1 is SGDLS and CDR2 is YYNGEE. V was clipped by 3 bases and J by 2 bases; unmatched bases: 3. The CDR3 has 15 residues. The chain's CDR3 is CASSATSGTYNEQFF. The CDR3 bases are TGTGCCAGCAGCGCGACTAGCGGTACCTACAATGAGCAGTTCTTC.